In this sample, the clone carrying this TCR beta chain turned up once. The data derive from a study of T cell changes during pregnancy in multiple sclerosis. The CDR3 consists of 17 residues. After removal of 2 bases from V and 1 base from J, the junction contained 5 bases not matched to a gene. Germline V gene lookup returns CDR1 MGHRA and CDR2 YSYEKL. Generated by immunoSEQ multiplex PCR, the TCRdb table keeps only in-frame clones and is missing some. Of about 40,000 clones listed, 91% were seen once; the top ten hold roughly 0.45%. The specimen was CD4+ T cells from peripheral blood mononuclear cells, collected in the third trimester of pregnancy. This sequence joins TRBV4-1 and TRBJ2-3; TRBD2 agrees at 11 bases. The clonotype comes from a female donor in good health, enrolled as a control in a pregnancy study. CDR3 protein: CASSQPTSGGRTDTQYF. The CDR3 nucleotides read TGCGCCAGCAGCCAACCCACTAGCGGGGGCCGCACAGATACGCAGTATTTT.